In its sample, the clone carrying this T cell receptor beta chain was seen a few times. Its antigen is unknown. This record belongs to a study of beta chain features in type 1 diabetes. The wider study: On cell yields, gender and age, patients and healthy donors were similar. Study findings and constraints: All four CD4+ subsets from Type 1 diabetes patients carried moderately but significantly shorter TCRB CDR3s.

Per germline, CDR1 DFQATT and CDR2 SNEGSKA (reference sequence). V was cut by 3 bases and J by 8 bases, with 8 bases left in between. The CDR3 has 11 residues. The authors reverse transcribed all of the isolated RNA, so sequencing captured expressed TCRB transcripts. Some clones are missing from TCRdb's copy, which holds only in-frame ones; the method was immunoSEQ multiplex PCR. The data hold roughly 350,000 clones, with 9.6% observed a single time. The sequenced sample was central memory CD4+ T cells from blood. J is TRBJ2-4 and V is TRBV20-1; D uncertain. The sequence was obtained from a man younger than 40 with type 1 diabetes. The CDR3 here is CSASPEDIQYF. In DNA form, the CDR3 reads TGCAGTGCTAGTCCCGAGGACATTCAGTACTTC.